A selection of T cell receptor beta chains follows, all from one sample in a study of PD-L1 blockade in urothelial cancer. TCRdb's table, derived via immunoSEQ multiplex PCR, lists solely in-frame clones and lacks some. The sample has some 100,000 clones, 91% seen once. The specimen comprised PBMCs, sampled around atezolizumab (anti-PD-L1) treatment. The receptors come from a woman aged 80 or over with urothelial cancer. Both conserved end residues are part of each CDR3. The D gene is left open where the match is weak.

j_call v_call d_call cdr3_aa
TRBJ1-5 TRBV30 - CAWSLLGTQPQHF
TRBJ2-1 TRBV5-1 - CASRGTQSSAEQFF
TRBJ1-1 TRBV28 TRBD1 CASSSGQALEAFF
TRBJ2-7 TRBV28 - CASSYWGGATYEQYF
TRBJ2-2 TRBV5-4 - CASSLPGGTGELFF
TRBJ2-5 TRBV2 TRBD2 CASSQSGSRETQYF
TRBJ2-5 TRBV28 - CASTGQGYRETQYF
TRBJ2-1 TRBV5-1 - CASNTGGSTYEQFF
TRBJ2-1 TRBV6-1 TRBD2 CASSKEGAGLAGEQFF
TRBJ1-3 TRBV19 - CASTVTGSGNTIYF
TRBJ1-4 TRBV11-2 - CASSHGPRGEKLFF
TRBJ2-7 TRBV5-1 TRBD2 CASSPGGNPGEQYF
TRBJ1-2 TRBV19 - CASSIVNGYIDGYTF
TRBJ2-7 TRBV5-4 TRBD1 CASSIDRGAYEQYF
TRBJ2-7 TRBV27 - CASQGAQYEQYF
TRBJ1-5 TRBV15 - CATSRERGFNQPQHF
TRBJ2-7 TRBV6-5 - CASSPRIGDEQYF
TRBJ2-7 TRBV6-1 - CASSEGGPYEQYF
TRBJ2-1 TRBV7-9 TRBD2 CASSFPGTSGSSSYNEQFF
TRBJ2-1 TRBV18 TRBD2 CASSPRASGPSYNEQFF
TRBJ1-1 TRBV28 - CATGKRNTEAFF
TRBJ2-1 TRBV27 TRBD2 CASSLASGRWNEQFF
TRBJ2-7 TRBV5-1 TRBD1 CASSFPGTGGYEQYF
TRBJ1-1 TRBV7-9 - CASSQTAGGSEAFF
TRBJ1-1 TRBV5-1 - CASREMPTLSTEAFF
TRBJ2-1 TRBV28 TRBD1 CASTLTGAIGNEQFF